This record covers a single T cell receptor beta chain. TCRdb reprocessed the 5' RACE reads via MiXCR and lists one record per CDR3 protein. This sample yields 200,000 or so distinct CDR3 sequences, of which approximately 15% are seen a single time; less than 45% belongs to the top ten. This specimen comes from a study of identical twins. V shed 4 bases and J shed 6 bases, with 15 bases lying between them. Per germline, CDR1 SGHVS and CDR2 FQNEAQ. The length of the CDR3 is 15 residues. The same data also contributed to another study, on T cells expressing NK-cell markers.

This TCR came from a woman between 18 and 29 years old in good health. Sequenced sample: CD8+ T cells sorted from blood. V and J are TRBV7-8 and TRBJ2-2; a possible D gene is TRBD1 (6 bases). The CDR3 protein is CASSYTGMGAGELFF. The CDR3 DNA sequence: TGTGCCAGCAGCTACACAGGGATGGGAGCCGGGGAGCTGTTTTTT.